This T cell receptor (beta chain) is drawn from a study of T cell responses to AZD1222 COVID-19 vaccine. Overall study findings and caveats: Among the donors, most were white British and more were female, and clonal diversity was possibly underestimated. Among AZD1222 vaccinees, only 5 to 7 were seropositive at baseline. Dominant CD4 TCR responses targeted spike regions 160-218 and 743-854. The study found Spike-specific TCR breadth and depth rose after two AZD1222 doses.

Measured with immunoSEQ multiplex PCR; TCRdb has only the in-frame clones, and not every one. The sample has fewer than 100,000 clones; approximately 94% are singletons. Remarks on this clone: What it binds is not known. The sample has other DNA sequences that encode this CDR3 too.

Per the germline V gene, CDR1 is SGHTA and CDR2 is FQGNSA. Between the trimmed V and J ends, which lost 1 base and 7 bases, there was a span of 7 bases. The CDR3 totals 12 residues. The sequence was collected from an adult in good health. The starting material was peripheral blood, obtained on day 0 of AZD1222 vaccination. V and J are TRBV7-2 and TRBJ1-2, with D possibly TRBD1 on 5 matching bases. CDR3 nucleotide sequence: TGTGCCAGCAGCTTAGTTGGGACTGGCTACACCTTC. This translates into CASSLVGTGYTF.